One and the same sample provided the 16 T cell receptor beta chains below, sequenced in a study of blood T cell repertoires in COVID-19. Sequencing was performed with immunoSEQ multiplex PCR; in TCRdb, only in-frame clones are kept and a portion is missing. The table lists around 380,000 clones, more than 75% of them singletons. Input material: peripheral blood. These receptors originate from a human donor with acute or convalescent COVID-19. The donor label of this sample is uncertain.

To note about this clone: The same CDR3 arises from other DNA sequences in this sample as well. The chain's CDR3 is CASSLQGSYGYTF. The DNA for the CDR3 is TGTGCCAGCAGTCTTCAGGGCTCTTATGGCTACACCTTC. J is TRBJ1-2 and V is TRBV28, with a weak D call TRBD1 (5 bases). The CDR3 extends over 13 amino acids. The V end was cut by 5 bases, the J end by 5 bases, with 12 bases between. Germline V gene data show CDR1 as MDHEN and CDR2 as SYDVKM.

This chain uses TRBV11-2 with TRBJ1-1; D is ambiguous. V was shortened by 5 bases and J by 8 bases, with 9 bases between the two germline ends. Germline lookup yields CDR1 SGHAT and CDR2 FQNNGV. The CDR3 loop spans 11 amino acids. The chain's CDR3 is CASSPGWEAFF. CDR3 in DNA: TGTGCCAGCAGCCCGGGGTGGGAAGCTTTCTTT.

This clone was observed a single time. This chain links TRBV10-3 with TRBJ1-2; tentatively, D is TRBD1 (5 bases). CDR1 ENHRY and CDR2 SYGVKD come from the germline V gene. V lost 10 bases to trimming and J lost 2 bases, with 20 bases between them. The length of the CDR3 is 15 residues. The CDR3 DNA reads TGTGCCACCCGTGAGGGCTCGGGGGGAAACTATGGCTACACCTTC. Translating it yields CATREGSGGNYGYTF.

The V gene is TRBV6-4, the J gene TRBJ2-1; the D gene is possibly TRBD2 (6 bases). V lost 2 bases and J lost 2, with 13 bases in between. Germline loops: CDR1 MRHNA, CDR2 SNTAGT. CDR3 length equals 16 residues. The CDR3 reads CASSDVYRGTYNEQFF. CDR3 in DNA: TGTGCCAGCAGTGACGTCTACCGGGGGACCTACAATGAGCAGTTCTTC.

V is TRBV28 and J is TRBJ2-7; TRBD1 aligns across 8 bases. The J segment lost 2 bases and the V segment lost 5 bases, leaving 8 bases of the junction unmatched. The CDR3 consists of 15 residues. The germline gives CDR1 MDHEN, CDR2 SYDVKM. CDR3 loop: CASSRLTGVPYEQYF. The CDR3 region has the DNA TGTGCCAGCAGTCGACTGACAGGGGTTCCCTACGAGCAGTACTTC.

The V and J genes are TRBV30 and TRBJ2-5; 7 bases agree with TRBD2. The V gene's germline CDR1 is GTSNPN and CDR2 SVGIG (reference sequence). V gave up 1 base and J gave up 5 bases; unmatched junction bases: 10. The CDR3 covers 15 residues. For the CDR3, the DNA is TGTGCCTGGAGTGGGGGGACTACCGGGTTGGAGACCCAGTACTTC. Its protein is CAWSGGTTGLETQYF.

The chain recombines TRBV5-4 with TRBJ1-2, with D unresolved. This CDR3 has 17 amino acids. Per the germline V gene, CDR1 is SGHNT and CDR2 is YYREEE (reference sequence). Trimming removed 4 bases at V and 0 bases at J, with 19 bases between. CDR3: CASSIPSPGITNYGYTF. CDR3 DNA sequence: TGTGCCAGCAGCATTCCCTCCCCCGGGATCACTAACTATGGCTACACCTTC.

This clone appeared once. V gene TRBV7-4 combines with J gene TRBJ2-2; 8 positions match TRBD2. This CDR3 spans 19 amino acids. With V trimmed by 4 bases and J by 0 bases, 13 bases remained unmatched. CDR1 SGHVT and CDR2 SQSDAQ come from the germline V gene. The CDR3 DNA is TGTGCCAGCAGCTCCATTTATTCTCTAGCGGGCTCGAACACCGGGGAGCTGTTTTTT. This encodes CASSSIYSLAGSNTGELFF. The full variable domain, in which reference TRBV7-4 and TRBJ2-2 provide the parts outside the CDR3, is GAGVSQSPRYKVAKRGRDVALRCDSISGHVTLYWYRQTLGQGSEVLTYSQSDAQRDKSGRPSGRFSAERPERSVSTLKIQRTEQGDSAVYLCASSSIYSLAGSNTGELFFGEGSRLTVL.

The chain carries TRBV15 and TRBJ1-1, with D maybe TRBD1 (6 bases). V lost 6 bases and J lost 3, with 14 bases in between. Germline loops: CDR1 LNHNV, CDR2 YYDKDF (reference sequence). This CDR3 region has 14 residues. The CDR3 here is CATSRYQGYTEAFF. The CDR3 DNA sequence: TGTGCCACCAGTCGGTACCAGGGGTACACTGAAGCTTTCTTT.

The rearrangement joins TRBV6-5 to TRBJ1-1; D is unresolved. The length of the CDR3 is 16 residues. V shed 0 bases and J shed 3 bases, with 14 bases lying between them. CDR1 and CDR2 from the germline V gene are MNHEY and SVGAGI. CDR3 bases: TGTGCCAGCAGTTACTCCTCTGTGTGGAGGTACACTGAAGCTTTCTTT. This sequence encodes CASSYSSVWRYTEAFF.

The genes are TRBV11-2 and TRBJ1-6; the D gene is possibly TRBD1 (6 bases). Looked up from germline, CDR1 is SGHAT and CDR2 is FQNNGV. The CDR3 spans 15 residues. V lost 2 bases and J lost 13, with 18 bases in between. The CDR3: CASSLTGTKGVPLHF. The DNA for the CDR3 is TGTGCCAGCAGCTTAACCGGGACAAAGGGGGTGCCCCTCCACTTT.

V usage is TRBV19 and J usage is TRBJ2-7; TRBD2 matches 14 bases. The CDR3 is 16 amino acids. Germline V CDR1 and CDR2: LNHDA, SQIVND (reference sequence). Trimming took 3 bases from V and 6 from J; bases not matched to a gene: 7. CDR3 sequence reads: CASSMLTSGRAREQYF. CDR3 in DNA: TGTGCCAGTAGTATGTTGACTAGCGGGAGGGCGCGCGAGCAGTACTTC.

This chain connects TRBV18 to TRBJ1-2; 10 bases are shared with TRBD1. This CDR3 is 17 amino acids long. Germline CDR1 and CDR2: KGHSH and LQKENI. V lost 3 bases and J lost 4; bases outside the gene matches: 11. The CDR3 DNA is TGTGCCAGCTCACCTCTATCCCGGGACAGGGGACCCTATGGCTACACCTTC. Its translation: CASSPLSRDRGPYGYTF.

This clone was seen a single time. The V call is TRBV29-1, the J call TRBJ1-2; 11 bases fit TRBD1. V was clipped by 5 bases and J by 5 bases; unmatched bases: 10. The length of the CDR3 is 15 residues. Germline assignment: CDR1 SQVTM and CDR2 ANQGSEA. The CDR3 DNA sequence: TGCAGCGTTCGCTTTCCGGGACAGGGGGTTTATGGCTACACCTTC. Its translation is CSVRFPGQGVYGYTF.

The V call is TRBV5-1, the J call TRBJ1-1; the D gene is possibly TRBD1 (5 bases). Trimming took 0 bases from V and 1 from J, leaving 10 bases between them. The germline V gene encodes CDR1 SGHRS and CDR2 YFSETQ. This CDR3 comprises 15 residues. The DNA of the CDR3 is TGCGCCAGCAGCTTGGAGGGACTGACGAACACTGAAGCTTTCTTT. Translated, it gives CASSLEGLTNTEAFF.

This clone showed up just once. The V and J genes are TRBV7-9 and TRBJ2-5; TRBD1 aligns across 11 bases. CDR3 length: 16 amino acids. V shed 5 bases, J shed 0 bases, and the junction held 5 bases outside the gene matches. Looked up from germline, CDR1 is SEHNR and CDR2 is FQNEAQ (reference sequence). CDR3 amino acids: CASSPGTGGYQETQYF. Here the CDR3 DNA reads TGTGCCAGCAGCCCTGGGACAGGGGGGTACCAAGAGACCCAGTACTTC.